These 27 T cell receptor beta chains were all obtained from the same sample, sequenced in a study of blood T cell repertoires in COVID-19. Clones were sequenced by immunoSEQ multiplex PCR, and TCRdb holds only the in-frame ones, with some missing. The sample consists of around 190,000 clones, roughly 86% of them appearing once. The sample comprised PBMCs or T cells enriched from blood (not recorded which). The receptors here all came from a man aged 35 to 55 with acute COVID-19.

This rearrangement joins TRBV7-7 to TRBJ1-6; D is perhaps TRBD1 (5 bases). This CDR3 is 20 amino acids long. Trimming left V 4 bases short and J 6 bases short, with 28 bases between. CDR1 and CDR2 (germline): SSHAT, FNYEAQ (reference sequence). CDR3 protein: CASSSTASLWVGSFNSPLHF. DNA of the CDR3: TGTGCCAGCAGCTCGACAGCAAGTTTATGGGTTGGAAGTTTTAATTCACCCCTCCACTTT. Full variable domain (remainder filled in from reference TRBV7-7 and TRBJ1-6): GAGVSQSPRYKVTKRGQDVTLRCDPISSHATLYWYQQALGQGPEFLTYFNYEAQPDKSGLPSDRFSAERPEGSISTLTIQRTEQRDSAMYRCASSSTASLWVGSFNSPLHFGNGTRLTVT.

This clone occurred once. The chain couples TRBV5-1 to TRBJ2-1; 7 bases are shared with TRBD2. The junction had 7 bases not matched to a gene; V was cut back by 3 bases and J by 4 bases. CDR1 SGHRS and CDR2 YFSETQ come from the germline V gene. There are 15 residues in the CDR3. CDR3 region: CASSWGGRRYNEQFF. Here the CDR3 DNA reads TGCGCCAGCAGCTGGGGGGGTCGGCGTTACAATGAGCAGTTCTTC.

This clone appeared a single time. J is TRBJ2-3 and V is TRBV9; 8 bases align to TRBD2. There are 16 residues in the CDR3. Germline CDR1 SGDLS, CDR2 YYNGEE. After removal of 0 bases from V and 4 bases from J, the junction contained 7 bases not matched to a gene. The CDR3 loop reads CASSVGASGSADTQYF. The CDR3 DNA follows: TGTGCCAGCAGCGTAGGGGCCAGCGGGAGCGCAGATACGCAGTATTTT.

The J gene is TRBJ2-1, the V gene TRBV6-5; tentatively, D is TRBD2 (5 bases). Germline CDR1 and CDR2: MNHEY and SVGAGI. Trimming took off 5 bases at V and 8 bases at J, with 13 bases between the two ends. This CDR3 spans 13 amino acids. The CDR3 here is CASSRGLNHEQFF. The CDR3 DNA sequence: TGTGCCAGCAGTCGAGGACTTAACCATGAGCAGTTCTTC.

Written as DNA, the CDR3 is TGTGCCAGCAGTCCGCTGGGAGGTATCACTGAAGCTTTCTTT. This gives the protein CASSPLGGITEAFF. The V and J genes are TRBV27 and TRBJ1-1; no clear D. V was cut by 5 bases and J by 4 bases, with 14 bases left in between. CDR1 is MNHEY and CDR2 is SMNVEV in the germline V gene (reference sequence). CDR3 length: 14 residues.

V gene TRBV7-2 combines with J gene TRBJ1-2; D gene ambiguous. The CDR3 length is 14 residues. Germline CDR1 is SGHTA and CDR2 is FQGNSA. V was trimmed by 7 bases and J by 2 bases, leaving 14 bases between them. CDR3 DNA sequence: TGTGCCAGCACCCCCGGGTCGGGAAACTATGGCTACACCTTC. Protein: CASTPGSGNYGYTF.

This clone has only one observation. The chain employs TRBV6-5 and TRBJ1-6; tentative D call: TRBD1 (6 bases). The CDR3 has 14 residues. Looked up from germline, CDR1 is MNHEY and CDR2 is SVGAGI. V was pared by 5 bases and J by 4 bases, with 9 bases between. CDR3 amino acids: CASSRDKYNSPLHF. As DNA, the CDR3 is TGTGCCAGCAGTCGGGACAAGTATAATTCACCCCTCCACTTT.

The table lists this clone with a count of one. The chain is built from TRBV7-3 and TRBJ2-1, with TRBD2 matching over 10 bases. CDR1 is SGHTA and CDR2 is FQGTGA in the germline V gene. Trimming took 5 bases from V and 7 from J; bases not matched to a gene: 11. The CDR3 is 16 residues long. The CDR3 coding sequence is TGTGCCAGCAGCCCACAGGGGACTAGCGTACCAAATGAGCAGTTCTTC. Protein product: CASSPQGTSVPNEQFF.

This chain joins TRBV3-1 (or the pseudogene TRBV3-2) and TRBJ1-3, with D perhaps matching TRBD1 (6 bases). CDR3 size: 15 residues. Germline values: CDR1 LGHDT, CDR2 YNNKEL (reference sequence). V lost 2 bases and J 3 bases, leaving 11 bases between the germline ends. The CDR3 DNA is TGTGCCAGCAGCCAATCACAGGGCGGTGGAAACACCATATATTTT. Protein: CASSQSQGGGNTIYF.

The rearrangement uses TRBV7-2 and TRBJ1-2; 10 nucleotides match TRBD1. CDR3 length: 16 residues. Germline CDR1 SGHTA, CDR2 FQGNSA. The ends lost 3 bases at V and 4 bases at J; junction bases unmatched: 8. CDR3 in DNA: TGTGCCAGCAGCTTTGGCCGGGACAGGGGATCCTATGGCTACACCTTC. Its protein is CASSFGRDRGSYGYTF.

Only a few counts were recorded for this clone. This sequence joins TRBV3-1 (or the pseudogene TRBV3-2) and TRBJ1-5, with D unclear. CDR3 size: 14 residues. The V gene's germline CDR1 is LGHDT and CDR2 YNNKEL (reference sequence). Between the trimmed V and J ends, which lost 4 bases and 7 bases, there was a span of 14 bases. The CDR3 protein is CASSLAREGQPQHF. CDR3 DNA: TGTGCCAGCAGCCTCGCGCGGGAAGGACAGCCCCAGCATTTT.

This clone occurred once. V gene TRBV10-3 combines with J gene TRBJ1-2; the match to TRBD1 covers 8 bases. Trimming took 6 bases from V and 6 from J; bases not matched to a gene: 9. Looked up from germline, CDR1 is ENHRY and CDR2 is SYGVKD. CDR3 length: 14 amino acids. Here the CDR3 DNA reads TGTGCCATCAGCCCATCCGGGACAGGTCATGGCTACACCTTC. It is translated as CAISPSGTGHGYTF.

CDR3 region: CASSLKTGPNYGYTF. The CDR3 DNA is TGTGCCAGCAGCTTAAAGACAGGGCCTAACTATGGCTACACCTTC. This chain links TRBV7-2 with TRBJ1-2; 7 nucleotides align to TRBD1. Trimming took 2 bases from V and 0 from J; bases not matched to a gene: 3. This CDR3 comprises 15 residues. Per the germline V gene, CDR1 is SGHTA and CDR2 is FQGNSA.

The CDR3 coding sequence is TGTGCCACCAGCCCAGAGATGATAGCCGGTTGGAATCAGCCCCAGCATTTT. This translates into CATSPEMIAGWNQPQHF. The rearrangement joins TRBV15 to TRBJ1-5; D not resolved. The CDR3 loop spans 17 amino acids. V was clipped by 5 bases and J by 4 bases, with 21 bases between them. Germline-derived CDR1 and CDR2 are LNHNV and YYDKDF (reference sequence).

For the CDR3, the DNA is TGCGCCAGCAGCTTGGGACTTTACACAGATACGCAGTATTTT. Its protein is CASSLGLYTDTQYF. The V gene is TRBV5-1, the J gene TRBJ2-3; D is undetermined. The germline V gene encodes CDR1 SGHRS and CDR2 YFSETQ. The CDR3 has 14 amino acids. The V end was cut by 0 bases, the J end by 2 bases, with 7 bases between.

The chain links TRBV6-6 to TRBJ2-7, with 9 nucleotides matching TRBD2. Germline V gene data show CDR1 as MNHNY and CDR2 as SVGAGI (reference sequence). This CDR3 comprises 14 residues. V dropped 6 bases and J dropped 5; count of bases not matched to a gene: 8. The CDR3 protein is CASSSTGTSHEQYF. The CDR3 DNA sequence: TGTGCCAGCAGCTCAACCGGGACTAGCCACGAGCAGTACTTC.

The rearrangement joins TRBV5-5 to TRBJ1-1, with 11 bases aligning to TRBD1. Germline CDR1 and CDR2: SGHKS and YYEKEE (reference sequence). Trimming took 7 bases from V and 10 from J; bases not matched to a gene: 9. The CDR3 totals 13 residues. CDR3 nucleotide sequence: TGTGCCAGCGAAAAAGGGACAGGGGGTATAGCTTTCTTT. The encoded protein is CASEKGTGGIAFF.

This chain joins TRBV9 and TRBJ1-2; 9 bases are shared with TRBD1. With V trimmed by 4 bases and J by 4 bases, 14 bases remained unmatched. Germline assignment: CDR1 SGDLS and CDR2 YYNGEE. This CDR3 is built from 17 residues. Here the CDR3 DNA reads TGTGCCAGCAGCCTCGATACCGGGACAGGGAGTGCCTATGGCTACACCTTC. Its translation is CASSLDTGTGSAYGYTF. Full variable domain (outside the CDR3, taken from reference TRBV9 and TRBJ1-2): DSGVTQTPKHLITATGQRVTLRCSPRSGDLSVYWYQQSLDQGLQFLIQYYNGEERAKGNILERFSAQQFPDLHSELNLSSLELGDSALYFCASSLDTGTGSAYGYTFGSGTRLTVV.

The CDR3 region is CARMERGRASDEQFF. DNA of the CDR3: TGTGCCAGGATGGAGCGCGGGAGGGCCTCTGATGAGCAGTTCTTC. The chain joins TRBV27 to TRBJ2-1; 9 bases are shared with TRBD2. After removal of 9 bases from V and 8 bases from J, the junction contained 14 bases not matched to a gene. This CDR3 region has 15 residues. Germline V CDR1 and CDR2: MNHEY, SMNVEV (reference sequence).

The V and J genes are TRBV19 and TRBJ1-5; TRBD1 might be the D (5 bases). V lost 8 bases and J 3 bases, leaving 14 bases between the germline ends. The germline V gene has CDR1 LNHDA and CDR2 SQIVND (reference sequence). The CDR3 consists of 14 residues. CDR3: CASAEQVTNQPQHF. The CDR3, as DNA: TGTGCCAGTGCAGAACAGGTTACCAATCAGCCCCAGCATTTT.

This clone was seen once. The rearrangement links TRBV19 to TRBJ1-6; 7 bases align to TRBD1. The CDR3 is made up of 14 amino acids. From germline, CDR1 is LNHDA and CDR2 SQIVND (reference sequence). Trimming removed 11 bases from V and 3 bases from J; junction bases left unmatched: 7. The CDR3 is CAGSRQGYNSPLHF. The CDR3 region has the DNA TGTGCCGGATCAAGACAGGGCTATAATTCACCCCTCCACTTT.

This clone was observed a single time. For the CDR3, the DNA is TGTGCCAGCGGGACAGGGGCAATGGATCAGCCCCAGCATTTT. Its translation is CASGTGAMDQPQHF. The J gene is TRBJ1-5, the V gene TRBV25-1; 10 bases agree with TRBD1. V gave up 8 bases and J gave up 5 bases; unmatched junction bases: 6. The CDR3 extends over 14 amino acids. CDR1 and CDR2 (germline): MGHDK, SYGVNS.

This chain joins TRBV19 and TRBJ2-3; perhaps TRBD2 as D (5 bases). Germline V CDR1 and CDR2: LNHDA, SQIVND (reference sequence). CDR3 length equals 12 residues. CDR3 coding DNA: TGTGCTGCAGCGACCCGGGGAGATACGCAGTATTTT. Its protein is CAAATRGDTQYF.

CDR3 loop: CASSHRAGYTF. The CDR3 DNA is TGTGCCAGCAGCCACCGCGCCGGCTACACCTTC. The chain has TRBV5-6 and TRBJ1-2; no definite D call. The CDR3 runs to 11 residues. Germline V gene lookup returns CDR1 SGHDT and CDR2 YYEEEE. Deletions cut 4 bases from V and 8 bases from J, with 9 bases between. The variable domain in full, with the rest retrieved from reference TRBV5-6 and TRBJ1-2, is DAGVTQSPTHLIKTRGQQVTLRCSPKSGHDTVSWYQQALGQGPQFIFQYYEEEERQRGNFPDRFSGHQFPNYSSELNVNALLLGDSALYLCASSHRAGYTFGSGTRLTVV.

Concerning this clone itself: Other DNA sequences in the same sample also yield this CDR3. The chain is built from TRBV19 and TRBJ1-1, with 8 nucleotides matching TRBD1. The J segment lost 4 bases and the V segment lost 5 bases, leaving 6 bases of the junction unmatched. Germline V CDR1 and CDR2: LNHDA, SQIVND (reference sequence). The CDR3 is made up of 14 amino acids. The CDR3 spells CASSLQGAATEAFF. CDR3 DNA sequence: TGTGCCAGTAGTCTCCAGGGGGCGGCCACTGAAGCTTTCTTT.

The J gene is TRBJ2-5, the V gene TRBV7-7; maybe TRBD2 (5 bases). CDR3 length: 15 residues. The V end was cut by 1 base, the J end by 2 bases, with 11 bases between. Germline CDR1 is SSHAT and CDR2 is FNYEAQ (reference sequence). The CDR3 region has the DNA TGTGCCAGCAGCTTAGTTTCTAGCCAGCAAGAGACCCAGTACTTC. Its translation is CASSLVSSQQETQYF.

The DNA of the CDR3 is TGTGCCAGCAGACAGGGACAGTACACTGAAGCTTTCTTT. It specifies CASRQGQYTEAFF. The rearrangement joins TRBV5-5 to TRBJ1-1; 7 bases are a match to TRBD1. Germline V CDR1 and CDR2: SGHKS, YYEKEE (reference sequence). J gave up 3 bases and V 5 bases, and 4 bases lay outside the gene matches. The CDR3 has 13 amino acids.